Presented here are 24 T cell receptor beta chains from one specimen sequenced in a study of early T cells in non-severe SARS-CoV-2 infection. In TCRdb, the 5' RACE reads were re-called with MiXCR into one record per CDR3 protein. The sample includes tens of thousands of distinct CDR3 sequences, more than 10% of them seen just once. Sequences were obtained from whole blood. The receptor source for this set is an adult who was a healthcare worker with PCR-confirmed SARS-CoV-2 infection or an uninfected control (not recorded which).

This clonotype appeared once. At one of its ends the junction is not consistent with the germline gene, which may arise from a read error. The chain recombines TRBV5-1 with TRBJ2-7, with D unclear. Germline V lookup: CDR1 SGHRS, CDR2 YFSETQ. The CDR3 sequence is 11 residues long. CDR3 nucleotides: TGCGCCAGCAGGGAAAACTACAAGCAGTACTTC. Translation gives CASRENYKQYF.

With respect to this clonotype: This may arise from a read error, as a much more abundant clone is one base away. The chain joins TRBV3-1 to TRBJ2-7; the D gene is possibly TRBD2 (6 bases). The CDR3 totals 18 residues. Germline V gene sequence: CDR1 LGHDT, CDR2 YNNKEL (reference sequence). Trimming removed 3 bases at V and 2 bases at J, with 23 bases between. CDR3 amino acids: CASSHTESSAGRAYEQYF. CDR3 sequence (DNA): TGTGCCAGCAGCCACACCGAGAGTTCGGCGGGAAGGGCCTACGAGCAGTACTTC.

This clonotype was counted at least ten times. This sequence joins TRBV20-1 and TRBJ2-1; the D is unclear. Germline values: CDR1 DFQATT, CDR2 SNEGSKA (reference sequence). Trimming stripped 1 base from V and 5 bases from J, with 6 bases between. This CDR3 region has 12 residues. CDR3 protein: CSARGLNNEQFF. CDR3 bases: TGCAGTGCTAGAGGACTGAACAATGAGCAGTTCTTC.

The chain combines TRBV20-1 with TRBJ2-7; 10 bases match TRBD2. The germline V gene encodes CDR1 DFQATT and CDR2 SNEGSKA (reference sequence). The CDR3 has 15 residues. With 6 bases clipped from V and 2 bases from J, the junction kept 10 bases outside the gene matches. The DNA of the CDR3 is TGCAGTGCCTCCCCAGCGGGGGGGTTCGCCTACGAGCAGTACTTC. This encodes CSASPAGGFAYEQYF.

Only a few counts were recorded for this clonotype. CDR3 DNA sequence: TGTGCCAGTAGTATCGGCAGGGCCGGCAATCAGCCCCAGCATTTT. Translated: CASSIGRAGNQPQHF. The V and J genes are TRBV19 and TRBJ1-5; perhaps TRBD1 as D (5 bases). Looked up from germline, CDR1 is LNHDA and CDR2 is SQIVND (reference sequence). V shed 3 bases and J shed 2 bases, with 11 bases lying between them. The CDR3 length is 15 residues.

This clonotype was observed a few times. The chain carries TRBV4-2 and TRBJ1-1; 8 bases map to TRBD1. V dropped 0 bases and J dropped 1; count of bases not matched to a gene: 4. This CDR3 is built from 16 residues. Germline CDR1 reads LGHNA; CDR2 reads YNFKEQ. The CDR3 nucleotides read TGTGCCAGCAGCCAAGATCCGGGGACAGGGAACACTGAAGCTTTCTTT. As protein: CASSQDPGTGNTEAFF.

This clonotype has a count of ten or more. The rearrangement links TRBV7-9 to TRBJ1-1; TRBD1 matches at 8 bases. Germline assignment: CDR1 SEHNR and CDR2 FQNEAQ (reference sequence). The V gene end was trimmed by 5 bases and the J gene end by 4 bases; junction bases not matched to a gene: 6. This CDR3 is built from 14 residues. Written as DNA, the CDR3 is TGTGCCAGCAGCACAGGGGGTTATAGCACTGAAGCTTTCTTT. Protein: CASSTGGYSTEAFF.

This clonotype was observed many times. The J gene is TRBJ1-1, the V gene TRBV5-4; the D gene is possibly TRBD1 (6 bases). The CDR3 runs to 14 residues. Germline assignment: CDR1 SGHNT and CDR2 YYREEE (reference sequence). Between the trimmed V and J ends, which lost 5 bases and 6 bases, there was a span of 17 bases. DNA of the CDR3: TGTGCCAGCAGAAGGCCAGGGGTGGGCGCTGAAGCTTTCTTT. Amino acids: CASRRPGVGAEAFF.

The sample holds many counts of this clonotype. The DNA for the CDR3 is TGTGCCAGCAGCTCCGCTTGGGGGAACACTGAAGCTTTCTTT. Translation: CASSSAWGNTEAFF. The chain is built from TRBV7-9 and TRBJ1-1; D remains ambiguous. In germline, CDR1 is SEHNR, CDR2 FQNEAQ (reference sequence). CDR3 size: 14 residues. Trimming took off 4 bases at V and 1 base at J, with 10 bases between the two ends.

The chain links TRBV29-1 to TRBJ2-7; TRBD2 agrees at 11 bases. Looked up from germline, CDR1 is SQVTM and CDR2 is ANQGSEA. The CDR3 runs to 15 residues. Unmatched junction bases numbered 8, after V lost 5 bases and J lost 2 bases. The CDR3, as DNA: TGCAGCGTTCCTATCCTAGCGGGAGGAGCCTACGAGCAGTACTTC. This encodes CSVPILAGGAYEQYF.

The CDR3 DNA follows: TGTGCCAGCAAGGCCGTCTCTCGCTACAATGAGCAGTTCTTC. Translation gives CASKAVSRYNEQFF. This chain joins TRBV28 and TRBJ2-1, with D hard to call. V lost 7 bases, J lost 3 bases, and 13 bases lay in between. The CDR3 covers 14 residues. Looked up from germline, CDR1 is MDHEN and CDR2 is SYDVKM.

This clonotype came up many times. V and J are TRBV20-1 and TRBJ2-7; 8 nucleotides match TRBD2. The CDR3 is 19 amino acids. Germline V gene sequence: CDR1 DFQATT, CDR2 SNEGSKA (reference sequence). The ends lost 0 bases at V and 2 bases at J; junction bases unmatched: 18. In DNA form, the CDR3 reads TGCAGTGCTAGAGATTACTCCCGGCGGGGTAGCGGGACTACCTACGAGCAGTACTTC. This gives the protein CSARDYSRRGSGTTYEQYF.

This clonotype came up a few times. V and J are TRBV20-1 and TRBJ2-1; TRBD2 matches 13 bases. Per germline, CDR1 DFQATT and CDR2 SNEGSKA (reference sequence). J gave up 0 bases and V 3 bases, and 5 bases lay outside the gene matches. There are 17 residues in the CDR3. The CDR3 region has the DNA TGCAGTGCTAGGGGGACTAGCGGGGTCAGCTCCTACAATGAGCAGTTCTTC. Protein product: CSARGTSGVSSYNEQFF.

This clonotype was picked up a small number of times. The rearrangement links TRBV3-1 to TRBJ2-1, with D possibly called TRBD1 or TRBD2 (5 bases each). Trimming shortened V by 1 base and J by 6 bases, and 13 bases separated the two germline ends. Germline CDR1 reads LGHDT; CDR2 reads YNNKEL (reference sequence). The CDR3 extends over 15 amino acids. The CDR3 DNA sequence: TGTGCCAGCAGCCAAGTGGCGGCGAGGGGCAATGAGCAGTTCTTC. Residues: CASSQVAARGNEQFF.

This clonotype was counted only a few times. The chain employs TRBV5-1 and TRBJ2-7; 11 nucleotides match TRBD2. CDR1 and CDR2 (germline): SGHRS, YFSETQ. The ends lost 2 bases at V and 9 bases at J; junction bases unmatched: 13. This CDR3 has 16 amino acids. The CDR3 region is CASSLLAGGPSEVQYF. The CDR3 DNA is TGCGCCAGCAGCTTATTAGCGGGAGGGCCTTCGGAGGTGCAGTACTTC.

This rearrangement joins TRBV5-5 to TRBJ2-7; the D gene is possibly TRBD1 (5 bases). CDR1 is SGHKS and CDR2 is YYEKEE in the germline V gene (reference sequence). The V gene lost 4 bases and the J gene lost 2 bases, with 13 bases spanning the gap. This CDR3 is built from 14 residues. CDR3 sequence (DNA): TGTGCCAGCAGCCCTCGGACAACAGCCTACGAGCAGTACTTC. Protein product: CASSPRTTAYEQYF.

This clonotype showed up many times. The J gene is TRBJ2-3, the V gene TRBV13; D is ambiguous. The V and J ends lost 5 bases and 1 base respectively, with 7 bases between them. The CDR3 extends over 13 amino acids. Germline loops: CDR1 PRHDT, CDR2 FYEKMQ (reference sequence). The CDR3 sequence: CASSRTGTDTQYF. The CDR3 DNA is TGTGCCAGCAGCAGGACCGGCACAGATACGCAGTATTTT.

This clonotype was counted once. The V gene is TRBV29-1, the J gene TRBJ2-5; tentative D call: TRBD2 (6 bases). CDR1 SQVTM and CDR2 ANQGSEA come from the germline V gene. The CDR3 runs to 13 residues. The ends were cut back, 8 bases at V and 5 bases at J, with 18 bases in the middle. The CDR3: CSSLILAGETQYF. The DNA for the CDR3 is TGCAGCTCCTTGATACTAGCTGGGGAGACCCAGTACTTC.

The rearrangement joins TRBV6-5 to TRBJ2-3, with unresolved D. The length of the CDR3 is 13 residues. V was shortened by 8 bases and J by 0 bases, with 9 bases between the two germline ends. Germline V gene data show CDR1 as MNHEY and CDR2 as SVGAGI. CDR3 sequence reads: CASQVGSTDTQYF. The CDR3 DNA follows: TGTGCCAGCCAAGTGGGGAGCACAGATACGCAGTATTTT.

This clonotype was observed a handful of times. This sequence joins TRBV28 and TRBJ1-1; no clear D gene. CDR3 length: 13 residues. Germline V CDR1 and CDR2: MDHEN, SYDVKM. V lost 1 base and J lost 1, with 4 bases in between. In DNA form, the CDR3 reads TGTGCCAGCAGTTTATCTGGGAACACTGAAGCTTTCTTT. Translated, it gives CASSLSGNTEAFF.

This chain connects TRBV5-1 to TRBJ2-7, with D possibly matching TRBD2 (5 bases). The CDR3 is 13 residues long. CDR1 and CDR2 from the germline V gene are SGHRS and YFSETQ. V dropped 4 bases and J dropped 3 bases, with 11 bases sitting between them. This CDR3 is CASSASGNYEQYF. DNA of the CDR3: TGCGCCAGCAGCGCGTCGGGGAACTACGAGCAGTACTTC.

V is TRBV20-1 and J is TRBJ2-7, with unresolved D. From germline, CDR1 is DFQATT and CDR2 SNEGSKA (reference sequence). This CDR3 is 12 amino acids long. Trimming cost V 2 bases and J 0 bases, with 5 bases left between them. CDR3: CSARQSSYEQYF. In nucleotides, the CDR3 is TGCAGTGCTAGACAGAGCTCCTACGAGCAGTACTTC.

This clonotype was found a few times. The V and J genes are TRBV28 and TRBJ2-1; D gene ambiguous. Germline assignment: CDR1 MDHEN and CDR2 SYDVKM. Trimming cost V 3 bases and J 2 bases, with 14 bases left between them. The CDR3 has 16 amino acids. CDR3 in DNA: TGTGCCAGCAGTTTTTACAGACTCTCAGCCTACAATGAGCAGTTCTTC. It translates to CASSFYRLSAYNEQFF.

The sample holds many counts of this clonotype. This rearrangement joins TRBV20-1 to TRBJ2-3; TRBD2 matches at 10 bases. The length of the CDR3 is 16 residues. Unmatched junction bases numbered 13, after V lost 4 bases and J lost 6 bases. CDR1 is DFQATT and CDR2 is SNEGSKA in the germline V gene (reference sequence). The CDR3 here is CSANGYPSGRLDTQYF. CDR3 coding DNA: TGCAGTGCTAACGGGTACCCTAGCGGGAGATTGGATACGCAGTATTTT.